This T cell receptor (beta chain) was recovered during a study of blood T cell repertoires in COVID-19. Across the study: Sources were T cells, B-cell-depleted T cells, or PBMCs; the material itself was cDNA or gDNA.

V was pared by 3 bases and J by 2 bases, with 4 bases of the junction left unmatched. Germline CDR1 and CDR2: SGHTA and FQGNSA. This CDR3 has 15 residues. Measured with immunoSEQ multiplex PCR; TCRdb has only the in-frame clones, and not every one. Among roughly 290,000 clones listed, 87% were seen once. Sequencing was carried out using peripheral blood. The TCR comes from a woman in her forties or fifties who had recovered from COVID-19. V usage is TRBV7-2 and J usage is TRBJ2-3, with 8 positions matching TRBD2. The CDR3 loop reads CASSFSGDYTDTQYF. In DNA form, the CDR3 reads TGTGCCAGCAGCTTTAGCGGGGACTACACAGATACGCAGTATTTT.